Presented here are 12 T cell receptor beta chains from one specimen sequenced in a study of T cells after yellow fever vaccination. TCRdb redid the calling of the 5' RACE reads with MiXCR, one entry per CDR3 protein. There are around 320,000 distinct CDR3 sequences in the sample; approximately 4.5% occur only once, and approximately 19% lies in the top ten. Material: PBMCs, obtained 15 days after the yellow fever booster vaccination. The receptors derive from a man aged 18 to 30 who received the YFV17D yellow fever vaccine.

The sample holds many counts of this clonotype. The chain recombines TRBV27 with TRBJ2-3, with 11 bases lining up with TRBD2. The J segment lost 1 base and the V segment lost 5 bases, leaving 5 bases of the junction unmatched. Germline CDR1 MNHEY, CDR2 SMNVEV (reference sequence). The CDR3 sequence is 16 residues long. The CDR3 coding sequence is TGTGCCAGCAGTCCTACTAGCGGGGGAGGCACAGATACGCAGTATTTT. Translation: CASSPTSGGGTDTQYF.

Many counts were recorded for this clonotype. The chain couples TRBV5-1 to TRBJ1-1; D may be TRBD1 (5 bases). V lost 1 base and J 6 bases, leaving 10 bases between the germline ends. The CDR3 consists of 13 residues. Looked up from germline, CDR1 is SGHRS and CDR2 is YFSETQ. The CDR3 DNA follows: TGCGCCAGCAGCTTGTTTCCGGGGGCTGAAGCTTTCTTT. This sequence encodes CASSLFPGAEAFF.

This clonotype was seen at least ten times. The J gene is TRBJ2-1, the V gene TRBV6-2 or TRBV6-3; TRBD1 aligns across 7 bases. This CDR3 has 17 amino acids. CDR1 and CDR2 from the germline V gene are MNHEY and SVGEGT. J gave up 9 bases and V 2 bases, and 16 bases lay outside the gene matches. CDR3 bases: TGTGCCAGCAGTTACCCGGCCAGGGGGTCTAGTCCCGTTGAGCAGTTCTTC. Protein: CASSYPARGSSPVEQFF.

The chain is built from TRBV7-2 and TRBJ1-2, with TRBD1 matching 8 bases. The trim removed 10 bases at V and 7 bases at J, leaving 8 bases unmatched. From germline, CDR1 is SGHTA and CDR2 FQGNSA. The CDR3 has 12 amino acids. Here the CDR3 DNA reads TGTGCCACCGGGACAGGTGGGGGTGGCTACACCTTC. Amino acids: CATGTGGGGYTF. Supplemented by reference TRBV7-2 and TRBJ1-2, the full variable domain reads GAGVSQSPSNKVTEKGKDVELRCDPISGHTALYWYRQSLGQGLEFLIYFQGNSAPDKSGLPSDRFSAERTGGSVSTLTIQRTQQEDSAVYLCATGTGGGGYTFGSGTRLTVV.

The chain recombines TRBV27 with TRBJ2-1; TRBD2 matches 7 bases. Germline loops: CDR1 MNHEY, CDR2 SMNVEV (reference sequence). The CDR3 runs to 15 residues. V lost 6 bases, J lost 7 bases, and 12 bases stayed unmatched. The CDR3 spells CASRIMGLSWNEQFF. DNA for the CDR3: TGTGCCAGCAGAATTATGGGACTATCCTGGAATGAGCAGTTCTTC.

This sequence joins TRBV4-2 and TRBJ1-2; D not resolved. CDR1 and CDR2 (germline): LGHNA, YNFKEQ. The CDR3 has 14 residues. V lost 4 bases to trimming and J lost 0 bases, with 9 bases between them. In DNA form, the CDR3 reads TGTGCCAGCAGCCCAGAAGCCGCTAACTATGGCTACACCTTC. It is translated as CASSPEAANYGYTF.

This clonotype came up many times. The gene calls are TRBV20-1 and TRBJ2-3, with D perhaps TRBD1 or TRBD2 (5 bases each). CDR3 size: 13 residues. Deletions cut 6 bases from V and 2 bases from J, with 12 bases between. Germline V gene lookup returns CDR1 DFQATT and CDR2 SNEGSKA (reference sequence). The CDR3 region is CSAGTEITDTQYF. The CDR3 DNA reads TGCAGTGCCGGGACGGAAATCACAGATACGCAGTATTTT.

The rearrangement uses TRBV12-3 or TRBV12-4 and TRBJ1-2; TRBD1 matches 9 bases. The CDR3 is made up of 15 amino acids. V gave up 6 bases and J gave up 3 bases; unmatched junction bases: 8. The CDR3 sequence: CASSRETGGYYGYTF. CDR3 nucleotide sequence: TGTGCCAGCAGCCGGGAGACAGGGGGATACTATGGCTACACCTTC.

The chain couples TRBV19 to TRBJ2-7; 10 nucleotides agree with TRBD1. The CDR3 sequence is 17 residues long. V shed 1 base and J 5 bases; nucleotides not matched to a gene: 11. CDR1 is LNHDA and CDR2 is SQIVND in the germline V gene (reference sequence). For the CDR3, the DNA is TGTGCCAGTAGTATAGGGACAGGGGGGGACCTTATCCACGAGCAGTACTTC. This codes for CASSIGTGGDLIHEQYF.

The chain joins TRBV7-2 to TRBJ2-5; D could derive from TRBD1 or TRBD2 (5 bases each). Germline V lookup: CDR1 SGHTA, CDR2 FQGNSA. This CDR3 is 14 amino acids long. V lost 8 bases and J lost 0, with 13 bases in between. The CDR3 DNA sequence: TGTGCCAGCGCTGGTGGGACGTACCAAGAGACCCAGTACTTC. Amino acid sequence: CASAGGTYQETQYF.

This clonotype was detected ten times or more. The CDR3 DNA follows: TGTGCCAGCAGCACCCGAGGAGCTCGCCACAATGAGCAGTTCTTC. It codes for CASSTRGARHNEQFF. The rearrangement uses TRBV7-9 and TRBJ2-1; D not certain. The CDR3 loop spans 15 amino acids. The germline V and J ends were trimmed by 5 bases and 5 bases, with 16 bases remaining between them. Germline V CDR1 and CDR2: SEHNR, FQNEAQ (reference sequence).

This clonotype was seen at least ten times. The chain joins TRBV20-1 to TRBJ1-2; D is undetermined. Between the trimmed V and J ends, which lost 5 bases and 7 bases, there was a span of 11 bases. This CDR3 is 11 amino acids long. CDR1 DFQATT and CDR2 SNEGSKA come from the germline V gene (reference sequence). The CDR3 loop is CSASPRPGYTF. The CDR3 DNA reads TGCAGTGCTTCTCCCCGGCCTGGCTACACCTTC.